The T cell receptor (beta chain) described here comes from a study of blood T cell repertoires in COVID-19. Whole-study context: Some COVID-19 samples were acute and others convalescent; all came from the United States, Italy and Spain. T cells, B-cell-depleted T cells, or PBMCs supplied cDNA or gDNA.

The ends lost 4 bases at V and 3 bases at J; junction bases unmatched: 16. The CDR3 is made up of 19 amino acids. Germline V lookup: CDR1 SQVTM, CDR2 ANQGSEA. Original handling: Nucleated cell number was recorded as an estimate derived from reference gene primer amplification. The assay was immunoSEQ multiplex PCR, and TCRdb's table has in-frame clones only and misses some. D and trimming were read from the DNA, whereas the V and J calls and clone size are those reported in that table. The sample lists fewer than 300,000 clones, around 90% occurring once. This receptor was obtained from a man aged 18 to 30 with active or convalescent COVID-19. The chain has TRBV29-1 and TRBJ2-4; 12 nucleotides match TRBD2. The sequencing input was peripheral blood. In nucleotides, the CDR3 is TGCAGCGTTGCCACTAGCGGGGGGCGTCTCGGACTCGGCAAAAACATTCAGTACTTC. Amino acid sequence: CSVATSGGRLGLGKNIQYF.